This T cell receptor (beta chain) was sequenced for a study of beta chain features in type 1 diabetes. General observations from the study: Patients with Type 1 diabetes showed moderately but significantly shorter TCRB CDR3s in all four CD4+ subsets.

Expressed TCRB transcripts were sequenced, since all the RNA that had been isolated was reverse transcribed. Produced via immunoSEQ multiplex PCR; TCRdb's table is partial and in-frame only. The sample has 300,000 to 400,000 clones; approximately 12% are singletons. This clone was recorded a few times. No antigen is known for it. The germline gives CDR1 SGHDN, CDR2 FVKESK. This CDR3 has 17 amino acids. Trimming removed 1 base from V and 1 base from J; junction bases left unmatched: 4. Sequenced: naive CD4+ T cells from blood. The clonotype was recovered from a woman aged 18-29 years with type 1 diabetes. This chain connects TRBV14 to TRBJ2-1; TRBD2 matches 10 bases. Here the CDR3 reads CASSQARTSGSYNEQFF. CDR3 nucleotide sequence: TGTGCCAGCAGCCAAGCGAGGACTAGCGGTTCCTACAATGAGCAGTTCTTC.